This TCR beta chain was identified during a study of technical replicates of blood from several donors. The table lists this clone with a count of one. Clones were sequenced by immunoSEQ multiplex PCR, and TCRdb holds only the in-frame ones, with some missing. This table has 60,000 to 80,000 clones, roughly 92% appearing once. Germline loops: CDR1 ENHRY, CDR2 SYGVKD. The CDR3 consists of 14 residues. Trimming took 2 bases from V and 4 from J; bases not matched to a gene: 3. The sequenced material came from PBMCs. This rearrangement joins TRBV10-3 to TRBJ1-2, with TRBD1 matching 8 bases. The receptor was isolated from a human donor in good health. Some clones in this sample may be carry-over from other donors' samples. CDR3: CAISEGQGSYGYTF. The CDR3 nucleotides are TGTGCCATCAGTGAGGGACAGGGATCCTATGGCTACACCTTC.